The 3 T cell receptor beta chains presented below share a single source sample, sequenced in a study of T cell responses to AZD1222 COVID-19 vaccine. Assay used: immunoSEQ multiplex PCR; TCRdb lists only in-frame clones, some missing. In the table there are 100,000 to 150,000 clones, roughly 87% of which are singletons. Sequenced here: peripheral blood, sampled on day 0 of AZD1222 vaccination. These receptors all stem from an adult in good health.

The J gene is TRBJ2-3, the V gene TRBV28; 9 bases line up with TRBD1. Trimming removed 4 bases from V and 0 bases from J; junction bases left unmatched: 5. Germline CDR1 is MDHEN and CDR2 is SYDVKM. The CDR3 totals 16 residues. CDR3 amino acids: CASSSYRGLSTDTQYF. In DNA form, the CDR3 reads TGTGCCAGCAGTTCTTACAGGGGGCTCAGCACAGATACGCAGTATTTT.

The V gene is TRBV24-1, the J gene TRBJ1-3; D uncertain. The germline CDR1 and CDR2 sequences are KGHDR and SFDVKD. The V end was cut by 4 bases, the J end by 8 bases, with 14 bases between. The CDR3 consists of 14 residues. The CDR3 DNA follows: TGTGCCACCAGTGACTCGGGCCGTTGGGACACCATATATTTT. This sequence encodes CATSDSGRWDTIYF.

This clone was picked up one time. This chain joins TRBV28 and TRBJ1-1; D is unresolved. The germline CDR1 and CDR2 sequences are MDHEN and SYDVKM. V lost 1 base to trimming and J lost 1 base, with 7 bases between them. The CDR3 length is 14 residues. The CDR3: CASSLLTGNTEAFF. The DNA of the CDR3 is TGTGCCAGCAGTTTATTAACGGGGAACACTGAAGCTTTCTTT.